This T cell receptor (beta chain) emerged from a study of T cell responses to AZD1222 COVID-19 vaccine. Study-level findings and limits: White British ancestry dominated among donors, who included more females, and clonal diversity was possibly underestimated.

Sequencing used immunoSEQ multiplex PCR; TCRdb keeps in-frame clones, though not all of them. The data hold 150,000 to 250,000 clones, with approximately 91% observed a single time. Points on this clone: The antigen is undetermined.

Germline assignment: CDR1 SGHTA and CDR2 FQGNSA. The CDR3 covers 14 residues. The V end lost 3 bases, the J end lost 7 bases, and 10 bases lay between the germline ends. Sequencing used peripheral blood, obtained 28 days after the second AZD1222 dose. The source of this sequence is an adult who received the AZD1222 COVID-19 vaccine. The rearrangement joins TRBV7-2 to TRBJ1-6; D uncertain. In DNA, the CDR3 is TGTGCCAGCAGCTTTGAGGGATACAATTCACCCCTCCACTTT. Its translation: CASSFEGYNSPLHF.